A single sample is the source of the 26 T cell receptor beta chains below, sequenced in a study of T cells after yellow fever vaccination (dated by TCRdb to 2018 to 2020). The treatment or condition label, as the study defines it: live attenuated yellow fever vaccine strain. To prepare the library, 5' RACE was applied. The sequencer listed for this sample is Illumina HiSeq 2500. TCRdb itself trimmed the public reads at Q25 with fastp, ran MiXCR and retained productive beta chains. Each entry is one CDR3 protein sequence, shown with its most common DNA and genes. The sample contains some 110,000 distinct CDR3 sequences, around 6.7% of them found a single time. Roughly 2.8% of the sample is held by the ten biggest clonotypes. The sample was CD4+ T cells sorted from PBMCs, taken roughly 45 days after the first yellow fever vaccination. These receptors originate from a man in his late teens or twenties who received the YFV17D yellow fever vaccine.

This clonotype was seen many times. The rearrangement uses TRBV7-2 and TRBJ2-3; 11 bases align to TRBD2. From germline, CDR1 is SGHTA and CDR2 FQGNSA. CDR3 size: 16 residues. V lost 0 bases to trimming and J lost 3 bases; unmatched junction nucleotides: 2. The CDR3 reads CASSLALAGGTDTQYF. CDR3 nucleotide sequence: TGTGCCAGCAGCTTAGCCCTAGCGGGGGGAACAGATACGCAGTATTTT.

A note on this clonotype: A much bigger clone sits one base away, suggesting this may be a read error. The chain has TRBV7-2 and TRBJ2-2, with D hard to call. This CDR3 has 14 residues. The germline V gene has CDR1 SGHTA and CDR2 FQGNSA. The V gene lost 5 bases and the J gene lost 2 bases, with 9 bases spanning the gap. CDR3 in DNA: TGTGCCAGCAGCCCGAGATATAACACCGGGGAGCTGTTTTTT. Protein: CASSPRYNTGELFF.

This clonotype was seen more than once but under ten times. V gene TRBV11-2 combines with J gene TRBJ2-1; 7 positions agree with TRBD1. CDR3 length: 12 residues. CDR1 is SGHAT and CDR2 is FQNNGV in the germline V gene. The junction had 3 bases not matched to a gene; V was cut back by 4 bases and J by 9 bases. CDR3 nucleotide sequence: TGTGCCAGCAGCTACAGGGGTACTGAGCAGTTCTTC. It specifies CASSYRGTEQFF.

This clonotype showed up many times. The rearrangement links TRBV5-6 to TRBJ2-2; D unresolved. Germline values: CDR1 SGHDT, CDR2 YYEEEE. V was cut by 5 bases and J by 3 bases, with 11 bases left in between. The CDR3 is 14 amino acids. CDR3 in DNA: TGTGCCAGCAGTTGGGCCCTAGACACCGGGGAGCTGTTTTTT. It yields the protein CASSWALDTGELFF.

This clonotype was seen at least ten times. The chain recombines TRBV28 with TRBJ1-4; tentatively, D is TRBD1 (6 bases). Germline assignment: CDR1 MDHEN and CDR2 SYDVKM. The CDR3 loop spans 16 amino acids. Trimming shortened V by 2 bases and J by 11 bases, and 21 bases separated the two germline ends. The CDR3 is CASSLKRGNGGTKLFF. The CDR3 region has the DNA TGTGCCAGCAGTTTAAAGAGGGGGAACGGGGGGACGAAACTGTTTTTT. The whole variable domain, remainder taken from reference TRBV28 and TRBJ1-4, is DVKVTQSSRYLVKRTGEKVFLECVQDMDHENMFWYRQDPGLGLRLIYFSYDVKMKEKGDIPEGYSVSREKKERFSLILESASTNQTSMYLCASSLKRGNGGTKLFFGSGTQLSVL.

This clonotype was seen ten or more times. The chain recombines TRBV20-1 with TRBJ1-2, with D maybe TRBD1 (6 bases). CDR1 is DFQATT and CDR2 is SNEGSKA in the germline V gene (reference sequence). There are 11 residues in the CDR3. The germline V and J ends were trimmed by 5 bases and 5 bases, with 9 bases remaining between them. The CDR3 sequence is CSARGLYGYTF. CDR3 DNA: TGCAGTGCTCGGGGGCTGTATGGCTACACCTTC.

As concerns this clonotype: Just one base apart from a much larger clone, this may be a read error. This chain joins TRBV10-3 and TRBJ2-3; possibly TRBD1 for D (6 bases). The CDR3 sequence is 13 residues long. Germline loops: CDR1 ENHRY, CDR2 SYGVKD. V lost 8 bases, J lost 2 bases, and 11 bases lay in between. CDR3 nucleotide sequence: TGTGCCATCGAAGACAGGACCACAGATACGCAGTATTTT. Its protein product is CAIEDRTTDTQYF.

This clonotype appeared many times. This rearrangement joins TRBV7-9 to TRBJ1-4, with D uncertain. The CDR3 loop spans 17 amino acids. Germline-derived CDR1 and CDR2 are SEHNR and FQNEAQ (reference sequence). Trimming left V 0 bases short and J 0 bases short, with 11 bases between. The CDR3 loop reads CASSLAHPFATNEKLFF. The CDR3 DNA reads TGTGCCAGCAGCTTAGCGCACCCTTTTGCAACTAATGAAAAACTGTTTTTT.

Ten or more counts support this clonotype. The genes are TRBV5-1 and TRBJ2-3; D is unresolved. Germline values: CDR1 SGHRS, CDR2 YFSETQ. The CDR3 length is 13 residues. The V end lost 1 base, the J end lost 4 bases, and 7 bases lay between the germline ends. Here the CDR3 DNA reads TGCGCCAGCAGCTTGAGCCAGGCAGATACGCAGTATTTT. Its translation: CASSLSQADTQYF. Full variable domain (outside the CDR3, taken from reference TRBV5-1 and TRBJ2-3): KAGVTQTPRYLIKTRGQQVTLSCSPISGHRSVSWYQQTPGQGLQFLFEYFSETQRNKGNFPGRFSGRQFSNSRSEMNVSTLELGDSALYLCASSLSQADTQYFGPGTRLTVL.

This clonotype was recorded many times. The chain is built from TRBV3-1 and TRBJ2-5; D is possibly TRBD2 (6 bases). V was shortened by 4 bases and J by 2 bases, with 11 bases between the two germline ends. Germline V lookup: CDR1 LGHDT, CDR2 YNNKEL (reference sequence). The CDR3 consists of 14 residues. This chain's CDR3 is CASSRLEGQETQYF. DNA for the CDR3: TGTGCCAGCAGCCGACTAGAGGGACAAGAGACCCAGTACTTC.

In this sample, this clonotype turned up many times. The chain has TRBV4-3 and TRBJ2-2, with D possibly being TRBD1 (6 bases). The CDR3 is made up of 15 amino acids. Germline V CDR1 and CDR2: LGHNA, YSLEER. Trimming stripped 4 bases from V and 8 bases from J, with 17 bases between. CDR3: CASSLHGTPPGELFF. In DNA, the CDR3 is TGCGCCAGCAGCCTGCACGGGACACCCCCTGGGGAGCTGTTTTTT.

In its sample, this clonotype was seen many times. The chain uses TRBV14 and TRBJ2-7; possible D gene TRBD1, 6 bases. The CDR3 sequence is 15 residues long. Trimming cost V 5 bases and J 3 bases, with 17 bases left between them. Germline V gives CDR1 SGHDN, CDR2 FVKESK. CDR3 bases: TGTGCCAGCAGCTTAACTTGGACAGTGGGCTACGAGCAGTACTTC. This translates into CASSLTWTVGYEQYF.

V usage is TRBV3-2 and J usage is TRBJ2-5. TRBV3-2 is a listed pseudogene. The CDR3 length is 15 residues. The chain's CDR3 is CATCRQAISQETQYF. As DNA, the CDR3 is TGTGCCACCTGCCGCCAGGCGATATCTCAAGAGACCCAGTACTTC.

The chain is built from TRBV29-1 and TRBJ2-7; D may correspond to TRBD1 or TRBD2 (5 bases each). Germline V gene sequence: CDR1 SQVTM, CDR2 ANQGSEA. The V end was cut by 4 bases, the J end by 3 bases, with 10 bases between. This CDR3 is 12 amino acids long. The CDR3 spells CSVGSGGYEQYF. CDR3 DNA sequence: TGCAGCGTTGGTAGTGGGGGCTACGAGCAGTACTTC.

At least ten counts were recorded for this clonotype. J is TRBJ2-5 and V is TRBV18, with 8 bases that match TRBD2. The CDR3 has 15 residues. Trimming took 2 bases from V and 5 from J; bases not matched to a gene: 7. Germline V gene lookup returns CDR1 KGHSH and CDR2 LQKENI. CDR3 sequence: CASSPVGLAPETQYF. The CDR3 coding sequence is TGTGCCAGCTCACCAGTCGGACTAGCTCCGGAGACCCAGTACTTC.

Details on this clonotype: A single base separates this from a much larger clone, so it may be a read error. CDR3 protein: CASSYWAGDHYEQYF. The CDR3 DNA reads TGTGCCAGCAGTTACTGGGCAGGGGACCACTACGAGCAGTACTTC. The chain is built from TRBV6-5 and TRBJ2-7; maybe TRBD1 (6 bases). CDR3 size: 15 residues. The V and J ends lost 1 base and 3 bases respectively, with 13 bases between them. From germline, CDR1 is MNHEY and CDR2 SVGAGI.

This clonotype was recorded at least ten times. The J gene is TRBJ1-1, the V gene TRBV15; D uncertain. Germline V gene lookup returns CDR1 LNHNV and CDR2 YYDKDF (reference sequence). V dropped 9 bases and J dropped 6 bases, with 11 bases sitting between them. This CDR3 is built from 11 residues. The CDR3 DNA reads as TGTGCCACGCAGGAAGGATCTGAAGCTTTCTTT. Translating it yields CATQEGSEAFF. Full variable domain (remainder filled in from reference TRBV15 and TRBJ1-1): DAMVIQNPRYQVTQFGKPVTLSCSQTLNHNVMYWYQQKSSQAPKLLFHYYDKDFNNEADTPDNFQSRRPNTSFCFLDIRSPGLGDTAMYLCATQEGSEAFFGQGTRLTVV.

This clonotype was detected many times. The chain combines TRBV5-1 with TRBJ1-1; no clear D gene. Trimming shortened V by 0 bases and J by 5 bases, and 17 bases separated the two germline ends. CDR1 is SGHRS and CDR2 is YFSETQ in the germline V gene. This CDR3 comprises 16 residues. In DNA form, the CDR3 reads TGCGCCAGCAGCTTGGGCCCTCAGACATTGATGACTGAAGCTTTCTTT. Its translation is CASSLGPQTLMTEAFF. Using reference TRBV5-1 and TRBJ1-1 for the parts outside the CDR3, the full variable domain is KAGVTQTPRYLIKTRGQQVTLSCSPISGHRSVSWYQQTPGQGLQFLFEYFSETQRNKGNFPGRFSGRQFSNSRSEMNVSTLELGDSALYLCASSLGPQTLMTEAFFGQGTRLTVV.

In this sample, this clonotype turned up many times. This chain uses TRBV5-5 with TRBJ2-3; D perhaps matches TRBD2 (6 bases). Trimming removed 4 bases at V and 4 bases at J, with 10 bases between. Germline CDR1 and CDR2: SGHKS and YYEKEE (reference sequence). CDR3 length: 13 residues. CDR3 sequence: CASSQDYSDTQYF. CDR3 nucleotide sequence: TGTGCCAGCAGCCAGGACTATTCAGATACGCAGTATTTT.

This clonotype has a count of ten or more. The chain's CDR3 is CASSLAGTSLNEQFF. DNA for the CDR3: TGTGCCAGCAGCTTGGCCGGGACCAGCCTTAATGAGCAGTTCTTC. This chain uses TRBV5-4 with TRBJ2-1, with D perhaps matching TRBD1 or TRBD2 (5 bases each). The CDR3 is made up of 15 amino acids. Germline CDR1 and CDR2: SGHNT and YYREEE (reference sequence). Trimming cost V 0 bases and J 7 bases, with 14 bases left between them.

CDR3 sequence reads: CASSRDGPNYGYTF. CDR3 bases: TGTGCCAGCTCCCGGGACGGCCCAAACTATGGCTACACCTTC. V is TRBV18 and J is TRBJ1-2; a possible D gene is TRBD1 (5 bases). The V gene lost 6 bases and the J gene lost 2 bases, with 13 bases spanning the gap. The V gene's germline CDR1 is KGHSH and CDR2 LQKENI. The CDR3 sequence is 14 residues long.

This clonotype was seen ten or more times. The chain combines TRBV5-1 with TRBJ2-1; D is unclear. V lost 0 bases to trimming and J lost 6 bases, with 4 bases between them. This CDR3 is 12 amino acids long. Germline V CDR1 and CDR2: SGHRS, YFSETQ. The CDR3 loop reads CASSLGRNEQFF. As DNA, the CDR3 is TGCGCCAGCAGCTTGGGGCGCAATGAGCAGTTCTTC.

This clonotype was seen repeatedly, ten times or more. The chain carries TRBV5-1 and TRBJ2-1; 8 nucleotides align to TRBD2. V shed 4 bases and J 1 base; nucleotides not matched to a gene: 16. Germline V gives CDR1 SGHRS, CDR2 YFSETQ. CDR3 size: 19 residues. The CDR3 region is CASSPRLAGRGASYNEQFF. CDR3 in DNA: TGCGCCAGCAGCCCCCGGCTAGCGGGTCGTGGTGCGTCCTACAATGAGCAGTTCTTC.

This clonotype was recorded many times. CDR3 amino acids: CASSLGLLKGIYEQYF. CDR3 coding DNA: TGTGCCAGCAGCTTAGGACTTCTAAAGGGAATCTACGAGCAGTACTTC. The V and J genes are TRBV13 and TRBJ2-7; D uncertain. The CDR3 is made up of 16 amino acids. Germline-derived CDR1 and CDR2 are PRHDT and FYEKMQ (reference sequence). The V end was cut by 0 bases, the J end by 3 bases, with 15 bases between.

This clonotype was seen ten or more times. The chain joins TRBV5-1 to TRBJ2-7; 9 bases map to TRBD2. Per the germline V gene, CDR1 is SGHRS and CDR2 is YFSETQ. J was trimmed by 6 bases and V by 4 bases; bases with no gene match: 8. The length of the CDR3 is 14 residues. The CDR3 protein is CASSTGLAHGEQYF. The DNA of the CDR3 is TGCGCCAGCAGCACGGGACTAGCCCACGGCGAGCAGTACTTC.

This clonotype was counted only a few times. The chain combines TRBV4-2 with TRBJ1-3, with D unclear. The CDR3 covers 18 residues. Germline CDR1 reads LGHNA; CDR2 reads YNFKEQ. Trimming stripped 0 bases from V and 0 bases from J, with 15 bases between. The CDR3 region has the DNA TGTGCCAGCAGCCAAGATCCCTTTCGGTCCAGCTCTGGAAACACCATATATTTT. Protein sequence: CASSQDPFRSSSGNTIYF.